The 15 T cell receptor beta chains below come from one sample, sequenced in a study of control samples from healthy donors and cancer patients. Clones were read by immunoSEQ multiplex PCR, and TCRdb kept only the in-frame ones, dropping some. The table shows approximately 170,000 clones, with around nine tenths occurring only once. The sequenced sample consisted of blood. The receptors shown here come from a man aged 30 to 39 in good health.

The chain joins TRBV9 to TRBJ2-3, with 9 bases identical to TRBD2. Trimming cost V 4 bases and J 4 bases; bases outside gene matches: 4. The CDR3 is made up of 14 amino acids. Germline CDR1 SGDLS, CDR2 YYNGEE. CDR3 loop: CASSKTSGADTQYF. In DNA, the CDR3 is TGTGCCAGCAGCAAGACTAGCGGCGCAGATACGCAGTATTTT.

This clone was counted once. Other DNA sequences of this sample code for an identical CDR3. CDR3 sequence reads: CASSPPGRLNTEAFF. The CDR3 nucleotides are TGTGCCAGCAGTCCCCCGGGACGTTTGAACACTGAAGCTTTCTTT. The V gene is TRBV28, the J gene TRBJ1-1; tentative D call: TRBD1 (5 bases). V was cut by 5 bases and J by 0 bases, with 13 bases left in between. Per germline, CDR1 MDHEN and CDR2 SYDVKM. The CDR3 has 15 amino acids. Full variable domain (remainder filled in from reference TRBV28 and TRBJ1-1): DVKVTQSSRYLVKRTGEKVFLECVQDMDHENMFWYRQDPGLGLRLIYFSYDVKMKEKGDIPEGYSVSREKKERFSLILESASTNQTSMYLCASSPPGRLNTEAFFGQGTRLTVV.

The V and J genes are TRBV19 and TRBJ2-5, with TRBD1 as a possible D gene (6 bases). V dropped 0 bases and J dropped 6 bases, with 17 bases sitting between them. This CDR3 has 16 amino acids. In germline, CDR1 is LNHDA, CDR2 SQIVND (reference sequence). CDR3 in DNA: TGTGCCAGTAGTATAGACGGGGACAAAGGTCTAAAGACCCAGTACTTC. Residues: CASSIDGDKGLKTQYF.

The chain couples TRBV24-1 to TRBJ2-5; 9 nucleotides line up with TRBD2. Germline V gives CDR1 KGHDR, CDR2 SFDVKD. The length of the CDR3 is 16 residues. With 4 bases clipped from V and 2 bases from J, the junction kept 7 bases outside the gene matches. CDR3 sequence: CATSDALAGGQETQYF. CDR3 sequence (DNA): TGTGCCACCAGTGACGCCCTGGCGGGAGGGCAAGAGACCCAGTACTTC.

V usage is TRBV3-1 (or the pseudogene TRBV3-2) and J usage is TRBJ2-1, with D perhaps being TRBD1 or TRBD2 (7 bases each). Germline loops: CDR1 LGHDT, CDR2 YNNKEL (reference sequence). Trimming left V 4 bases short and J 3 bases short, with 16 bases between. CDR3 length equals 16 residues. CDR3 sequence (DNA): TGTGCCAGCAGCCTCCAGGGGGGGGGTCGCTACAATGAGCAGTTCTTC. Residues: CASSLQGGGRYNEQFF.

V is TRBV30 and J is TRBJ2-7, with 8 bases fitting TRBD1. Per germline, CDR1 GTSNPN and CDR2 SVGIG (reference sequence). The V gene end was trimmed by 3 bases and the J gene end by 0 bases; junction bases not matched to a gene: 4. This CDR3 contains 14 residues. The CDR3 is CAWRDRGGSYEQYF. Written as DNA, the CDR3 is TGTGCCTGGAGAGACAGGGGAGGCTCCTACGAGCAGTACTTC.

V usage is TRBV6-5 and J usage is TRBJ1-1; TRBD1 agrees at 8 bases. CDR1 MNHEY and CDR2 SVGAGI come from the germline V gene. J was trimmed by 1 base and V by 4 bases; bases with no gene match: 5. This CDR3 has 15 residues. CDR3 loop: CASSFNRGGNTEAFF. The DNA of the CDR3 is TGTGCCAGCAGTTTCAACAGGGGGGGGAACACTGAAGCTTTCTTT.

The CDR3 protein is CASSVDLGTGTEQYF. The DNA for the CDR3 is TGTGCCAGCAGCGTAGATCTAGGGACAGGGACCGAGCAGTACTTC. V is TRBV9 and J is TRBJ2-7, with 9 bases matching TRBD1. V lost 0 bases and J lost 6; bases outside the gene matches: 7. The germline CDR1 and CDR2 sequences are SGDLS and YYNGEE. The CDR3 has 15 amino acids.

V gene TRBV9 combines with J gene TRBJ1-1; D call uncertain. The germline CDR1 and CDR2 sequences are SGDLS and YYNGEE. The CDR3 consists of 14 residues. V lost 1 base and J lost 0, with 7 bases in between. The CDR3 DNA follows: TGTGCCAGCAGCGTACGAGAGATGAACACTGAAGCTTTCTTT. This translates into CASSVREMNTEAFF.

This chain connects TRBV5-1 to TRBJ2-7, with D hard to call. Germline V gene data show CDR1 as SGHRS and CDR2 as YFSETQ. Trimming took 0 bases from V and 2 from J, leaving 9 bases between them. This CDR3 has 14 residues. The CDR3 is CASSLGDVPYEQYF. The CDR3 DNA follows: TGCGCCAGCAGCTTGGGGGATGTCCCCTACGAGCAGTACTTC.

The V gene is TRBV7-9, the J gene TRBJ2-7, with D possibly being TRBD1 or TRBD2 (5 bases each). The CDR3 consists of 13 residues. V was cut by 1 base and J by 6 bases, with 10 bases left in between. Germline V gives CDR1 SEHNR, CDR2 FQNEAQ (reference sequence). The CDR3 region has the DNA TGTGCCAGCAGCTTAGGGGCTGGGGGCGAGCAGTACTTC. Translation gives CASSLGAGGEQYF.

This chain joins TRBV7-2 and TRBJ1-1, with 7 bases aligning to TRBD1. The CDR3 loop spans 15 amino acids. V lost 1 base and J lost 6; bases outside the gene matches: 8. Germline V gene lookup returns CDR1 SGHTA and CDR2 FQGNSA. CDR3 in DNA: TGTGCCAGCAGCTTAGGTCTCAGGGGGGTCTCTGAAGCTTTCTTT. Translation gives CASSLGLRGVSEAFF.

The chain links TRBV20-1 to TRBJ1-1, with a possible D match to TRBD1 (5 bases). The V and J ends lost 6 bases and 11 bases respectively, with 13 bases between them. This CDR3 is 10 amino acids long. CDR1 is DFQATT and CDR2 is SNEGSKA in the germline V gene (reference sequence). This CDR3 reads CSATLGVAFF. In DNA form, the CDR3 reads TGCAGTGCCACCTTGGGGGTGGCTTTCTTT.

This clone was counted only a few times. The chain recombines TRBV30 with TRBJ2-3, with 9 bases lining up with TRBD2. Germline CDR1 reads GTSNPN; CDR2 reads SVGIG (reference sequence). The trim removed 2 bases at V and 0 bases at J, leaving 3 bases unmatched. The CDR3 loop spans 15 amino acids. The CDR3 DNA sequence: TGTGCCTGGAGTTCGGCGGGGGGGAGCACAGATACGCAGTATTTT. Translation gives CAWSSAGGSTDTQYF. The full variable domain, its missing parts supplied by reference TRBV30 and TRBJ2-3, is SQTIHQWPATLVQPVGSPLSLECTVEGTSNPNLYWYRQAAGRGLQLLFYSVGIGQISSEVPQNLSASRPQDRQFILSSKKLLLSDSGFYLCAWSSAGGSTDTQYFGPGTRLTVL.

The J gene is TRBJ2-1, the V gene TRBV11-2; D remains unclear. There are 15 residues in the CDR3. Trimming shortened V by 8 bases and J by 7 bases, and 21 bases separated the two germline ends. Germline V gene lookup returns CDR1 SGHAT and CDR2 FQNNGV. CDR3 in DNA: TGTGCCAGCTTGCCCCACCCTGGCGCGAGAAATGAGCAGTTCTTC. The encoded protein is CASLPHPGARNEQFF.